A single sample gave rise to the 20 T cell receptor beta chains below, sequenced in a study of technical replicates of blood from a handful of donors. The protocol was immunoSEQ multiplex PCR, while the TCRdb copy is restricted to in-frame clones and leaves out a portion. The sample consists of about 83,000 clones, approximately 90% of them appearing once. The sample taken for sequencing was T cells isolated from PBMCs. These receptors all stem from a human donor in good health.

The chain recombines TRBV6-4 with TRBJ2-3; 8 bases match TRBD1. The CDR3 runs to 15 residues. V was clipped by 2 bases and J by 2 bases; unmatched bases: 3. Per germline, CDR1 MRHNA and CDR2 SNTAGT. The CDR3 DNA follows: TGTGCCAGCAGTGACCGGACAGGGAACACAGATACGCAGTATTTT. It encodes CASSDRTGNTDTQYF.

The chain links TRBV19 to TRBJ1-6; D gene unclear. Looked up from germline, CDR1 is LNHDA and CDR2 is SQIVND (reference sequence). This CDR3 has 16 residues. V lost 2 bases, J lost 13 bases, and 21 bases lay in between. The CDR3 sequence: CASSIIGSGALGPLHF. The CDR3 DNA is TGTGCCAGTAGTATAATCGGATCGGGAGCCTTGGGCCCCCTCCACTTT.

This chain joins TRBV6-4 and TRBJ1-6; a possible D gene is TRBD1 (5 bases). The germline CDR1 and CDR2 sequences are MRHNA and SNTAGT. Trimming shortened V by 6 bases and J by 7 bases, and 19 bases separated the two germline ends. The CDR3 totals 16 residues. CDR3 DNA sequence: TGTGCCAGCAGCGACGAAACGACAGCGAAGAATTCACCCCTCCACTTT. This codes for CASSDETTAKNSPLHF.

The chain joins TRBV19 to TRBJ1-1; 9 nucleotides line up with TRBD1. The V gene's germline CDR1 is LNHDA and CDR2 SQIVND (reference sequence). Trimming cost V 8 bases and J 8 bases; bases outside gene matches: 3. The CDR3 runs 11 residues. For the CDR3, the DNA is TGTGCCAGTTACAGGGGGCGAGAAGCTTTCTTT. As protein: CASYRGREAFF.

This clone was observed once. The V gene is TRBV19, the J gene TRBJ1-1; TRBD1 matches at 7 bases. The CDR3 consists of 15 residues. Germline CDR1 reads LNHDA; CDR2 reads SQIVND (reference sequence). V lost 4 bases and J lost 2; bases outside the gene matches: 7. CDR3 nucleotide sequence: TGTGCCAGTAGTACCAGACAGGGTACTAACACTGAAGCTTTCTTT. Amino acid sequence: CASSTRQGTNTEAFF.

This clone has a single count. The V gene is TRBV11-2, the J gene TRBJ2-2, with 7 bases lining up with TRBD2. The CDR3 runs 15 residues. V gave up 5 bases and J gave up 4 bases; unmatched junction bases: 7. Germline CDR1 SGHAT, CDR2 FQNNGV. CDR3 region: CASSPQTSFTGELFF. The CDR3 DNA reads as TGTGCCAGCAGCCCCCAGACTAGCTTCACCGGGGAGCTGTTTTTT.

The J gene is TRBJ2-7, the V gene TRBV19; 7 bases match TRBD1. This CDR3 has 15 residues. V was pared by 5 bases and J by 3 bases, with 10 bases of the junction left unmatched. Per germline, CDR1 LNHDA and CDR2 SQIVND (reference sequence). The CDR3: CASSPDRAINYEQYF. CDR3 DNA sequence: TGTGCCAGTAGTCCAGACAGGGCCATAAACTACGAGCAGTACTTC. The variable domain in full, with the rest retrieved from reference TRBV19 and TRBJ2-7, is DGGITQSPKYLFRKEGQNVTLSCEQNLNHDAMYWYRQDPGQGLRLIYYSQIVNDFQKGDIAEGYSVSREKKESFPLTVTSAQKNPTAFYLCASSPDRAINYEQYFGPGTRLTVT.

This sequence joins TRBV7-8 and TRBJ1-5; possible D gene TRBD1, 6 bases. V lost 5 bases to trimming and J lost 3 bases, with 17 bases between them. The germline gives CDR1 SGHVS, CDR2 FQNEAQ. This CDR3 spans 16 amino acids. The CDR3 here is CASSQLQGDTNQPQHF. CDR3 in DNA: TGTGCCAGCAGCCAATTACAGGGCGATACCAATCAGCCCCAGCATTTT.

This sequence joins TRBV29-1 and TRBJ2-3; possibly TRBD2 for D (5 bases). Trimming left V 2 bases short and J 1 base short, with 10 bases between. The CDR3 runs to 14 residues. Looked up from germline, CDR1 is SQVTM and CDR2 is ANQGSEA. The chain's CDR3 is CSVESGSRTDTQYF. In DNA form, the CDR3 reads TGCAGCGTTGAATCGGGGAGCCGCACAGATACGCAGTATTTT.

The chain uses TRBV7-9 and TRBJ1-3, with no clear D. Looked up from germline, CDR1 is SEHNR and CDR2 is FQNEAQ (reference sequence). The ends were cut back, 5 bases at V and 0 bases at J, with 14 bases in the middle. This CDR3 has 16 residues. The CDR3 DNA reads as TGTGCCAGCAGCCTTATTCAGAGGTCCTCTGGAAACACCATATATTTT. Translation gives CASSLIQRSSGNTIYF.

The V and J genes are TRBV30 and TRBJ2-1, with 8 positions matching TRBD2. The V segment lost 7 bases and the J segment 1 base; nucleotides outside the gene matches: 3. CDR3 length: 13 amino acids. Germline assignment: CDR1 GTSNPN and CDR2 SVGIG (reference sequence). The CDR3 DNA is TGTGCCTCTGAGCGGGGGTCCTACAATGAGCAGTTCTTC. It specifies CASERGSYNEQFF.

In its sample, this clone was seen once. The V call is TRBV4-1, the J call TRBJ2-5; D possibly corresponds to TRBD2 (6 bases). The CDR3 runs to 15 residues. Germline V gives CDR1 MGHRA, CDR2 YSYEKL. V lost 2 bases, J lost 1 base, and 11 bases lay in between. This CDR3 is CASSQSGEGQETQYF. The DNA for the CDR3 is TGCGCCAGCAGCCAATCGGGAGAGGGCCAAGAGACCCAGTACTTC.

The chain carries TRBV2 and TRBJ2-5; D gene ambiguous. The CDR3 has 16 residues. V was pared by 4 bases and J by 4 bases, with 19 bases between. The germline V gene has CDR1 SNHLY and CDR2 FYNNEI. The CDR3 DNA reads TGTGCCAGCAGTGGGTCGAGACAATCGGCGTTAGAGACCCAGTACTTC. Translation: CASSGSRQSALETQYF.

V gene TRBV5-4 combines with J gene TRBJ2-5; 13 bases are a match to TRBD2. The CDR3 length is 17 residues. V was clipped by 5 bases and J by 5 bases; unmatched bases: 12. Germline values: CDR1 SGHNT, CDR2 YYREEE (reference sequence). CDR3 protein: CASRSGLAGASGETQYF. The CDR3 nucleotides are TGTGCCAGCAGATCCGGACTAGCGGGGGCCTCCGGGGAGACCCAGTACTTC.

This clone was counted a single time. The genes are TRBV28 and TRBJ2-1; possible D gene TRBD2, 5 bases. V lost 4 bases to trimming and J lost 7 bases, with 11 bases between them. This CDR3 spans 13 amino acids. Germline CDR1 MDHEN, CDR2 SYDVKM. The CDR3 coding sequence is TGTGCCAGCAGTTCAGGACCGGGGAATGAGCAGTTCTTC. This codes for CASSSGPGNEQFF.

J is TRBJ2-1 and V is TRBV18; 12 nucleotides line up with TRBD2. This CDR3 contains 16 residues. With 3 bases clipped from V and 4 bases from J, the junction kept 4 bases outside the gene matches. Germline CDR1 KGHSH, CDR2 LQKENI. The CDR3 region has the DNA TGTGCCAGCTCACCGACTAGCGGGAGAGAATACAATGAGCAGTTCTTC. Translated, it gives CASSPTSGREYNEQFF.

The chain links TRBV2 to TRBJ2-7; 10 nucleotides line up with TRBD1. This CDR3 is built from 13 residues. V was clipped by 10 bases and J by 5 bases; unmatched bases: 8. In germline, CDR1 is SNHLY, CDR2 FYNNEI. The CDR3 nucleotides read TGTGCCATTAGACAGGGGGCGCTGGACGAGCAGTACTTC. Protein sequence: CAIRQGALDEQYF.

V gene TRBV7-2 combines with J gene TRBJ1-4; D is unclear. Germline V gives CDR1 SGHTA, CDR2 FQGNSA. This CDR3 has 14 residues. Trimming shortened V by 6 bases and J by 5 bases, and 13 bases separated the two germline ends. Written as DNA, the CDR3 is TGTGCCAGCAGTCCCGGGAGAGGGAATGAAAAACTGTTTTTT. Its protein product is CASSPGRGNEKLFF.

This chain joins TRBV2 and TRBJ2-2; TRBD1 matches at 9 bases. V shed 7 bases, J shed 3 bases, and the junction held 3 bases outside the gene matches. This CDR3 has 14 amino acids. Germline values: CDR1 SNHLY, CDR2 FYNNEI. DNA for the CDR3: TGTGCCAGCAATGGACAGGGGTACACCGGGGAGCTGTTTTTT. Its protein is CASNGQGYTGELFF.

CDR3 sequence (DNA): TGCGCCAGCAGGCTTACTAGCGGGGGGGCGACAGATACGCAGTATTTT. Its protein is CASRLTSGGATDTQYF. The V and J genes are TRBV4-1 and TRBJ2-3; 13 bases align to TRBD2. The junction had 6 bases not matched to a gene; V was cut back by 6 bases and J by 3 bases. The CDR3 covers 16 residues. Germline loops: CDR1 MGHRA, CDR2 YSYEKL.